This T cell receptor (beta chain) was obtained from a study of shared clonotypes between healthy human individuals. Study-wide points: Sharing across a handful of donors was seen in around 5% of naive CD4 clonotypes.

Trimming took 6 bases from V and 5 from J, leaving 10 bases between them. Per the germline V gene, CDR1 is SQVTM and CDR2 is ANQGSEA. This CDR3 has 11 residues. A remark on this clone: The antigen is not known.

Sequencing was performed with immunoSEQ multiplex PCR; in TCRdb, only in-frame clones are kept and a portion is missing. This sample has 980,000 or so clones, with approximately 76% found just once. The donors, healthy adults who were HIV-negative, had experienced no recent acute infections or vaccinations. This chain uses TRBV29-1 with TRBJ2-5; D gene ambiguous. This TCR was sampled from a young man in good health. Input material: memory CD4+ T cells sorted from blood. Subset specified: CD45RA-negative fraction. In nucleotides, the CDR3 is TGCAGCGTGGTTGACGTGGAGACCCAGTACTTC. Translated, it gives CSVVDVETQYF.